These 26 T cell receptor beta chains were sequenced from one sample in a study of cytomegalovirus exposure and HLA in healthy donors. The PCR had 60 Vbeta and 13 Jbeta primers. Data came from immunoSEQ multiplex PCR; TCRdb stores just in-frame clones and leaves some out. This table has about 82,000 clones, around 77% appearing once. The sequenced sample was PBMCs. The source is a man between 45 and 60 years old in good health and CMV-seronegative.

The chain recombines TRBV5-5 with TRBJ2-6; 7 nucleotides line up with TRBD1. The trim removed 2 bases at V and 0 bases at J, leaving 8 bases unmatched. The CDR3 totals 18 residues. Germline V gene lookup returns CDR1 SGHKS and CDR2 YYEKEE (reference sequence). CDR3 sequence (DNA): TGTGCCAGCAGCTTACCGGGACAGACTATCTCTGGGGCCAACGTCCTGACTTTC. Translating it yields CASSLPGQTISGANVLTF.

This clone was observed many times. The chain recombines TRBV4-3 with TRBJ1-2; TRBD1 is a possible D gene (5 bases). Germline V gives CDR1 LGHNA, CDR2 YSLEER. This CDR3 has 15 amino acids. Trimming took 1 base from V and 5 from J, leaving 14 bases between them. DNA of the CDR3: TGCGCCAGCAGCCAAGGATGGGGCGCAGAGTATGGCTACACCTTC. Residues: CASSQGWGAEYGYTF.

This rearrangement joins TRBV19 to TRBJ1-5; 9 bases map to TRBD1. This CDR3 has 15 residues. V shed 4 bases and J 4 bases; nucleotides not matched to a gene: 5. CDR1 and CDR2 (germline): LNHDA, SQIVND (reference sequence). This chain's CDR3 is CASSSGQGRNQPQHF. The CDR3 DNA reads as TGTGCCAGTAGTAGCGGACAGGGGCGGAATCAGCCCCAGCATTTT.

The chain links TRBV10-1 to TRBJ2-3, with 10 bases lining up with TRBD2. The CDR3 length is 16 residues. Germline values: CDR1 WNHNN, CDR2 SYGVQD (reference sequence). J was trimmed by 1 base and V by 3 bases; bases with no gene match: 4. The CDR3 sequence is CASSDPLAGGTDTQYF. CDR3 DNA sequence: TGCGCCAGCAGTGACCCGCTAGCGGGGGGCACAGATACGCAGTATTTT.

The genes are TRBV20-1 and TRBJ2-5; TRBD1 is a possible D gene (5 bases). This CDR3 has 11 residues. The germline V gene encodes CDR1 DFQATT and CDR2 SNEGSKA (reference sequence). Trimming cost V 0 bases and J 9 bases, with 8 bases left between them. DNA of the CDR3: TGCAGTGCTAGAGATGGGGCGGCCCAGTACTTC. It codes for CSARDGAAQYF.

The chain joins TRBV5-5 to TRBJ1-4; no clear D gene. From germline, CDR1 is SGHKS and CDR2 YYEKEE (reference sequence). Trimming removed 4 bases at V and 4 bases at J, with 17 bases between. The CDR3 is 16 amino acids. The CDR3 bases are TGTGCCAGCAGCGACCCGGGAGCGGCCCATAATGAAAAACTGTTTTTT. This codes for CASSDPGAAHNEKLFF.

This clone came up a few times. The CDR3 nucleotides are TGTGCCAGCAGCTTGGGGGCCTTAGCAGATACGCAGTATTTT. Residues: CASSLGALADTQYF. This chain links TRBV5-4 with TRBJ2-3; no clear D. The CDR3 spans 14 residues. In germline, CDR1 is SGHNT, CDR2 YYREEE (reference sequence). The V gene lost 0 bases and the J gene lost 4 bases, with 9 bases spanning the gap.

The V call is TRBV6-1, the J call TRBJ2-1; 9 positions agree with TRBD2. V shed 7 bases and J 10 bases; nucleotides not matched to a gene: 11. The CDR3 length is 14 residues. Germline assignment: CDR1 MNHNS and CDR2 SASEGT. The DNA for the CDR3 is TGTGCCAGCACGATAGCGGGGGAAGAGAAGGAGCAGTTCTTC. Amino acid sequence: CASTIAGEEKEQFF.

CDR3 loop: CASSVVGGGTGELFF. In nucleotides, the CDR3 is TGTGCCAGCAGCGTAGTTGGGGGCGGCACCGGGGAGCTGTTTTTT. V gene TRBV9 combines with J gene TRBJ2-2, with D maybe TRBD1 (6 bases). CDR3 length: 15 residues. Germline V gene sequence: CDR1 SGDLS, CDR2 YYNGEE. V was trimmed by 0 bases and J by 4 bases, leaving 10 bases between them.

This clone appeared once. The chain carries TRBV11-3 and TRBJ2-7; TRBD2 might be the D (5 bases). This CDR3 contains 14 residues. The V end was cut by 0 bases, the J end by 2 bases, with 8 bases between. CDR1 is SGHNT and CDR2 is YENEEA in the germline V gene. The CDR3 here is CASSLDGLAYEQYF. The CDR3 bases are TGTGCCAGCAGCTTAGACGGACTGGCCTACGAGCAGTACTTC.

The gene calls are TRBV29-1 and TRBJ2-7; D is perhaps TRBD1 (6 bases). CDR3 length: 12 residues. V dropped 5 bases and J dropped 0 bases, with 8 bases sitting between them. Germline V gene data show CDR1 as SQVTM and CDR2 as ANQGSEA. CDR3: CSVLQGSYEQYF. The CDR3 DNA reads TGCAGCGTTTTACAGGGCTCCTACGAGCAGTACTTC.

The chain links TRBV6-1 to TRBJ2-5, with 10 bases identical to TRBD2. Germline CDR1 reads MNHNS; CDR2 reads SASEGT. This CDR3 region has 14 residues. J was trimmed by 4 bases and V by 6 bases; bases with no gene match: 5. CDR3 loop: CASRRLAGGETQYF. The CDR3 DNA follows: TGTGCCAGCAGAAGATTAGCGGGGGGAGAGACCCAGTACTTC.

V is TRBV7-9 and J is TRBJ1-5, with 7 bases fitting TRBD1. Trimming took 0 bases from V and 1 from J; bases not matched to a gene: 3. From germline, CDR1 is SEHNR and CDR2 FQNEAQ (reference sequence). The CDR3 consists of 16 residues. The CDR3 spells CASSLATGMSNQPQHF. The CDR3 DNA is TGTGCCAGCAGCTTAGCGACAGGGATGAGCAATCAGCCCCAGCATTTT.

The gene calls are TRBV5-1 and TRBJ1-2; D is perhaps TRBD1 (5 bases). The germline V and J ends were trimmed by 5 bases and 4 bases, with 9 bases remaining between them. CDR3 length: 12 amino acids. Germline V gives CDR1 SGHRS, CDR2 YFSETQ. This chain's CDR3 is CASRTDFYGYTF. CDR3 DNA sequence: TGCGCCAGCAGGACAGATTTCTATGGCTACACCTTC. Drawing the rest from reference TRBV5-1 and TRBJ1-2, the complete variable domain is KAGVTQTPRYLIKTRGQQVTLSCSPISGHRSVSWYQQTPGQGLQFLFEYFSETQRNKGNFPGRFSGRQFSNSRSEMNVSTLELGDSALYLCASRTDFYGYTFGSGTRLTVV.

This clone was detected a few times. V is TRBV7-2 and J is TRBJ2-3; a possible D gene is TRBD1 (6 bases). Germline V gene sequence: CDR1 SGHTA, CDR2 FQGNSA. Trimming pared 2 bases from V and 3 bases from J, leaving 15 bases between. The CDR3 totals 16 residues. CDR3 region: CASSLRGGSATDTQYF. CDR3 nucleotide sequence: TGTGCCAGCAGCTTACGAGGGGGATCGGCGACAGATACGCAGTATTTT.

The chain carries TRBV7-9 and TRBJ2-3; TRBD2 matches 8 bases. The CDR3 runs to 15 residues. Looked up from germline, CDR1 is SEHNR and CDR2 is FQNEAQ (reference sequence). Trimming at V came to 0 bases and at J to 7 bases, leaving 6 bases not matched to a gene. The CDR3: CASSLASGESNTQYF. The CDR3 DNA is TGTGCCAGCAGCTTAGCTAGCGGGGAGAGTAATACGCAGTATTTT. The whole variable domain, filled in from reference TRBV7-9 and TRBJ2-3, reads DTGVSQNPRHKITKRGQNVTFRCDPISEHNRLYWYRQTLGQGPEFLTYFQNEAQLEKSRLLSDRFSAERPKGSFSTLEIQRTEQGDSAMYLCASSLASGESNTQYFGPGTRLTVL.

This sequence joins TRBV5-8 and TRBJ1-5; D uncertain. The V end was cut by 2 bases, the J end by 0 bases, with 6 bases between. Germline-derived CDR1 and CDR2 are SGHTS and YDEGEE. This CDR3 has 14 residues. The CDR3 DNA is TGTGCCAGCAGCTTAACTCTTAGCAATCAGCCCCAGCATTTT. Encoded protein: CASSLTLSNQPQHF. Full variable domain (missing parts from reference TRBV5-8 and TRBJ1-5): EAGVTQSPTHLIKTRGQQATLRCSPISGHTSVYWYQQALGLGLQFLLWYDEGEERNRGNFPPRFSGRQFPNYSSELNVNALELEDSALYLCASSLTLSNQPQHFGDGTRLSIL.

In this sample, this clone turned up a few times. The chain carries TRBV30 and TRBJ2-5, with D tentatively TRBD2 (5 bases). V lost 1 base to trimming and J lost 4 bases, with 10 bases between them. CDR1 is GTSNPN and CDR2 is SVGIG in the germline V gene (reference sequence). The CDR3 is 13 amino acids. In nucleotides, the CDR3 is TGTGCCTGGAGTGAGAGCGGTGGAGAGACCCAGTACTTC. Translation gives CAWSESGGETQYF.

The chain couples TRBV25-1 to TRBJ1-4, with a possible D match to TRBD1 (5 bases). Germline assignment: CDR1 MGHDK and CDR2 SYGVNS. Trimming pared 2 bases from V and 5 bases from J, leaving 9 bases between. The CDR3 runs 14 residues. CDR3 loop: CASSETGPNEKLFF. The CDR3 region has the DNA TGTGCCAGCAGTGAAACAGGTCCGAATGAAAAACTGTTTTTT. The full variable domain, its missing parts supplied by reference TRBV25-1 and TRBJ1-4, is EADIYQTPRYLVIGTGKKITLECSQTMGHDKMYWYQQDPGMELHLIHYSYGVNSTEKGDLSSESTVSRIRTEHFPLTLESARPSHTSQYLCASSETGPNEKLFFGSGTQLSVL.

CDR3 sequence (DNA): TGTGCCAGCAGTTTAATAGCGGGGGGGCCGGAGACCCAGTACTTC. It is translated as CASSLIAGGPETQYF. This chain links TRBV2 with TRBJ2-5; 11 nucleotides line up with TRBD2. Germline CDR1 is SNHLY and CDR2 is FYNNEI. The CDR3 loop spans 15 amino acids. V trimming: 5 bases; J trimming: 5 bases; junction bases outside the gene matches: 7. Full variable domain (remainder filled in from reference TRBV2 and TRBJ2-5): EPEVTQTPSHQVTQMGQEVILRCVPISNHLYFYWYRQILGQKVEFLVSFYNNEISEKSEIFDDQFSVERPDGSNFTLKIRSTKLEDSAMYFCASSLIAGGPETQYFGPGTRLLVL.

V and J are TRBV19 and TRBJ1-6; no clear D gene. Germline V lookup: CDR1 LNHDA, CDR2 SQIVND (reference sequence). The V gene lost 11 bases and the J gene lost 7 bases, with 21 bases spanning the gap. The CDR3 covers 15 residues. The CDR3 nucleotides read TGTGCCTCAAGTCCCGGTAATGCGGGAAATTCACCCCTCCACTTT. Its protein product is CASSPGNAGNSPLHF.

The chain is built from TRBV27 and TRBJ2-7, with D perhaps matching TRBD1 (5 bases). CDR1 MNHEY and CDR2 SMNVEV come from the germline V gene (reference sequence). Trimming left V 6 bases short and J 3 bases short, with 15 bases between. The CDR3 totals 14 residues. DNA of the CDR3: TGTGCCAGCAGAGCCCAGGGTATCAACTACGAGCAGTACTTC. This gives the protein CASRAQGINYEQYF.

For this clone: Relative to the germline gene, one junction end is altered; a read error may explain this. This sequence joins TRBV7-9 and TRBJ1-5, with 10 bases that match TRBD1. The CDR3 spans 16 residues. Germline-derived CDR1 and CDR2 are SEHNR and FQNEAQ (reference sequence). The CDR3 is CSSSLAGQGRTQPQHF. DNA for the CDR3: TGTTCCAGCAGCTTAGCGGGACAGGGGCGGACTCAGCCCCAGCATTTT. The variable domain in full, with the rest retrieved from reference TRBV7-9 and TRBJ1-5, is DTGVSQNPRHKITKRGQNVTFRCDPISEHNRLYWYRQTLGQGPEFLTYFQNEAQLEKSRLLSDRFSAERPKGSFSTLEIQRTEQGDSAMYLCSSSLAGQGRTQPQHFGDGTRLSIL.

This chain links TRBV10-3 with TRBJ1-2, with D possibly being TRBD1 (5 bases). Trimming shortened V by 5 bases and J by 6 bases, and 10 bases separated the two germline ends. The germline V gene encodes CDR1 ENHRY and CDR2 SYGVKD. The CDR3 spans 12 residues. The CDR3: CAISSGLDGYTF. The CDR3 region has the DNA TGTGCCATCAGTTCAGGGTTGGATGGCTACACCTTC.

This chain joins TRBV18 and TRBJ2-5; TRBD1 matches at 7 bases. The CDR3 contains 15 residues. Per germline, CDR1 KGHSH and CDR2 LQKENI. The V and J ends lost 6 bases and 4 bases, in that order; junction bases with no gene match: 11. The CDR3 nucleotides read TGTGCCAGCTCTATATTTCAGGGGGAGAGAGAGACCCAGTACTTC. Its translation is CASSIFQGERETQYF.

The rearrangement links TRBV15 to TRBJ2-1; possible D gene TRBD2, 6 bases. The CDR3 length is 14 residues. V was clipped by 0 bases and J by 7 bases, with 10 bases between them. Germline lookup yields CDR1 LNHNV and CDR2 YYDKDF (reference sequence). CDR3 nucleotides: TGTGCCACCAGCAGAGAGACTAGAGGGAATGAGCAGTTCTTC. It encodes CATSRETRGNEQFF.